The 28 T cell receptor beta chains below come from one sample, sequenced in a study of blood T cell repertoires in COVID-19. TCRdb keeps only in-frame clones here, not all; method: immunoSEQ multiplex PCR. The sample includes roughly 150,000 clones, approximately 93% seen only once; the top ten take about 2%. Sequences were obtained from peripheral blood. These receptors were collected from a woman in her fifties or sixties with COVID-19, enrolled during active disease.

This clone has just one count. V gene TRBV4-3 combines with J gene TRBJ1-1, with D unclear. CDR1 is LGHNA, CDR2 YSLEER, per germline. The CDR3 consists of 15 residues. The V and J ends lost 1 base and 3 bases respectively, with 12 bases between them. CDR3 in DNA: TGCGCCAGCAGCCAAGGGGAGGGCGGACACACTGAAGCTTTCTTT. This codes for CASSQGEGGHTEAFF.

A single count supports this clone. This rearrangement joins TRBV20-1 to TRBJ2-7; D possibly corresponds to TRBD1 (5 bases). CDR1 is DFQATT, CDR2 SNEGSKA, per germline (reference sequence). Trimming removed 3 bases at V and 3 bases at J, with 6 bases between. This CDR3 has 11 amino acids. The CDR3 protein is CSASDSYEQYF. CDR3 coding DNA: TGCAGTGCTAGCGACAGCTACGAGCAGTACTTC.

CDR3 protein: CASSMRRQSDQPQHF. The CDR3 DNA sequence: TGTGCCAGTAGTATGAGGAGGCAGTCCGACCAGCCCCAGCATTTT. The chain couples TRBV19 to TRBJ1-5; D gene ambiguous. Germline CDR1 is LNHDA and CDR2 is SQIVND (reference sequence). This CDR3 is built from 15 residues. V lost 3 bases and J lost 7, with 16 bases in between.

The chain recombines TRBV19 with TRBJ1-3, with 9 bases that match TRBD1. V was clipped by 5 bases and J by 2 bases; unmatched bases: 13. The CDR3 spans 18 residues. Germline loops: CDR1 LNHDA, CDR2 SQIVND (reference sequence). The chain's CDR3 is CASSLSGQGSVAGNTIYF. The CDR3 DNA is TGTGCCAGTAGTTTATCGGGACAGGGTTCGGTAGCTGGAAACACCATATATTTT.

This rearrangement joins TRBV3-1 (or the pseudogene TRBV3-2) to TRBJ1-1; the D is unclear. This CDR3 has 14 residues. Per the germline V gene, CDR1 is LGHDT and CDR2 is YNNKEL (reference sequence). Deletions cut 1 base from V and 1 base from J, with 7 bases between. The CDR3 coding sequence is TGTGCCAGCAGCCAAGGCGGAGGGAACACTGAAGCTTTCTTT. It encodes CASSQGGGNTEAFF.

The table lists this clone with a count of one. The rearrangement uses TRBV7-2 and TRBJ2-1, with TRBD2 matching 14 bases. Germline CDR1 SGHTA, CDR2 FQGNSA. After removal of 1 base from V and 0 bases from J, the junction contained 5 bases not matched to a gene. The CDR3 covers 19 residues. As DNA, the CDR3 is TGTGCCAGCAGCTTAGTTGGGACTAGCGGGGGCAGCTCCTACAATGAGCAGTTCTTC. It is translated as CASSLVGTSGGSSYNEQFF. Full variable domain (missing parts from reference TRBV7-2 and TRBJ2-1): GAGVSQSPSNKVTEKGKDVELRCDPISGHTALYWYRQSLGQGLEFLIYFQGNSAPDKSGLPSDRFSAERTGGSVSTLTIQRTQQEDSAVYLCASSLVGTSGGSSYNEQFFGPGTRLTVL.

The chain is built from TRBV30 and TRBJ1-3; maybe TRBD1 (5 bases). The CDR3 runs 15 residues. Looked up from germline, CDR1 is GTSNPN and CDR2 is SVGIG (reference sequence). V shed 2 bases and J shed 0 bases, with 11 bases lying between them. This CDR3 is CAWSRRGRSGNTIYF. The CDR3 DNA is TGTGCCTGGAGTCGTAGGGGTCGCTCTGGAAACACCATATATTTT.

The chain couples TRBV24-1 to TRBJ2-1; 11 bases agree with TRBD2. Trimming removed 3 bases from V and 10 bases from J; junction bases left unmatched: 7. Germline V gene sequence: CDR1 KGHDR, CDR2 SFDVKD. The CDR3 is 15 residues long. CDR3 DNA: TGTGCCACCAGTGATGATAGCGGGGGGGCCTTCGAGCAGTTCTTC. This codes for CATSDDSGGAFEQFF.

The genes are TRBV18 and TRBJ2-3; 9 bases fit TRBD2. V was pared by 3 bases and J by 14 bases, with 12 bases of the junction left unmatched. The CDR3 totals 14 residues. Germline-derived CDR1 and CDR2 are KGHSH and LQKENI. As DNA, the CDR3 is TGTGCCAGCTCACCGAGGAACTACGGGACTAGCCCGTATTTT. This codes for CASSPRNYGTSPYF. The complete variable domain, with remaining parts taken from reference TRBV18 and TRBJ2-3, reads NAGVMQNPRHLVRRRGQEARLRCSPMKGHSHVYWYRQLPEEGLKFMVYLQKENIIDESGMPKERFSAEFPKEGPSILRIQQVVRGDSAAYFCASSPRNYGTSPYFGPGTRLTVL.

The genes are TRBV11-2 and TRBJ1-2, with a possible D match to TRBD1 (6 bases). CDR1 and CDR2 from the germline V gene are SGHAT and FQNNGV. This CDR3 is built from 15 residues. V shed 5 bases and J shed 4 bases, with 17 bases lying between them. The CDR3: CASSESPGALYGYTF. The CDR3 region has the DNA TGTGCCAGCAGCGAAAGTCCAGGGGCCCTCTATGGCTACACCTTC.

The chain links TRBV5-1 to TRBJ2-2; TRBD1 might be the D (6 bases). The length of the CDR3 is 16 residues. Germline CDR1 is SGHRS and CDR2 is YFSETQ. The V gene lost 2 bases and the J gene lost 4 bases, with 15 bases spanning the gap. The CDR3: CASSFRGSGATGELFF. DNA for the CDR3: TGCGCCAGCAGCTTCAGGGGATCAGGGGCCACCGGGGAGCTGTTTTTT.

This CDR3 reads CASSSGTASTDTQYF. In DNA form, the CDR3 reads TGTGCCAGCAGTTCCGGGACAGCTAGCACAGATACGCAGTATTTT. V usage is TRBV5-5 and J usage is TRBJ2-3; 7 nucleotides match TRBD1. CDR1 and CDR2 (germline): SGHKS, YYEKEE (reference sequence). V shed 5 bases and J 0 bases; nucleotides not matched to a gene: 6. This CDR3 contains 15 residues. Full variable domain (missing parts from reference TRBV5-5 and TRBJ2-3): DAGVTQSPTHLIKTRGQQVTLRCSPISGHKSVSWYQQVLGQGPQFIFQYYEKEERGRGNFPDRFSARQFPNYSSELNVNALLLGDSALYLCASSSGTASTDTQYFGPGTRLTVL.

The chain couples TRBV5-1 to TRBJ1-1; possibly TRBD1 for D (5 bases). CDR1 is SGHRS, CDR2 YFSETQ, per germline. This CDR3 is 13 amino acids long. V was trimmed by 4 bases and J by 1 base, leaving 8 bases between them. The CDR3 nucleotides are TGCGCCAGCAGCAAGGACACGAACACTGAAGCTTTCTTT. It codes for CASSKDTNTEAFF.

The rearrangement uses TRBV18 and TRBJ1-1, with 9 bases identical to TRBD1. Germline CDR1 reads KGHSH; CDR2 reads LQKENI. The CDR3 runs to 17 residues. V was pared by 3 bases and J by 4 bases, with 12 bases of the junction left unmatched. The CDR3 here is CASSPRIVQGAFTEAFF. As DNA, the CDR3 is TGTGCCAGCTCACCCCGAATCGTACAGGGGGCATTCACTGAAGCTTTCTTT.

The chain recombines TRBV7-9 with TRBJ2-7; 8 bases agree with TRBD2. V shed 3 bases and J 3 bases; nucleotides not matched to a gene: 7. Germline CDR1 reads SEHNR; CDR2 reads FQNEAQ (reference sequence). The CDR3 runs 15 residues. The CDR3 loop reads CASSFPLAGHYEQYF. For the CDR3, the DNA is TGTGCCAGCAGCTTTCCGTTAGCGGGGCACTACGAGCAGTACTTC.

The J gene is TRBJ1-5, the V gene TRBV5-8; the D is unclear. This CDR3 is 12 amino acids long. Germline values: CDR1 SGHTS, CDR2 YDEGEE. V shed 4 bases and J shed 5 bases, with 7 bases lying between them. This CDR3 reads CASSARDQPQHF. The DNA of the CDR3 is TGTGCCAGCAGCGCGCGGGATCAGCCCCAGCATTTT.

In nucleotides, the CDR3 is TGTGCCAGCAGCTTCAGCGCTACTGAAGCTTTCTTT. As protein: CASSFSATEAFF. The chain has TRBV2 and TRBJ1-1; D gene unclear. CDR1 is SNHLY and CDR2 is FYNNEI in the germline V gene. V was cut by 6 bases and J by 5 bases, with 10 bases left in between. CDR3 length: 12 residues.

This clone was detected only once. The rearrangement uses TRBV7-9 and TRBJ1-4; D is unresolved. Trimming shortened V by 5 bases and J by 5 bases, and 12 bases separated the two germline ends. This CDR3 contains 14 residues. The germline gives CDR1 SEHNR, CDR2 FQNEAQ (reference sequence). This chain's CDR3 is CASSPVGRNEKLFF. The CDR3 DNA sequence: TGTGCCAGCAGCCCAGTGGGCCGAAATGAAAAACTGTTTTTT.

The rearrangement joins TRBV19 to TRBJ1-2; a weak D match, TRBD1 (6 bases). In germline, CDR1 is LNHDA, CDR2 SQIVND (reference sequence). V was cut by 7 bases and J by 2 bases, with 14 bases left in between. This CDR3 spans 14 amino acids. The CDR3 region has the DNA TGTGCCAGTACCCCACAGGGAGAGAACTATGGCTACACCTTC. This gives the protein CASTPQGENYGYTF.

V and J are TRBV19 and TRBJ1-5; 9 nucleotides agree with TRBD1. There are 15 residues in the CDR3. V was clipped by 8 bases and J by 4 bases; unmatched bases: 9. Germline-derived CDR1 and CDR2 are LNHDA and SQIVND (reference sequence). The DNA for the CDR3 is TGTGCCAGTGCCTCGACAGGGGGGACTAATCAGCCCCAGCATTTT. It translates to CASASTGGTNQPQHF.

This clone occurred a few times. The rearrangement uses TRBV18 and TRBJ2-7; TRBD2 is a possible D gene (5 bases). Germline CDR1 and CDR2: KGHSH and LQKENI. The V end lost 2 bases, the J end lost 7 bases, and 18 bases lay between the germline ends. The CDR3 runs to 15 residues. CDR3 DNA sequence: TGTGCCAGCTCACCAGCGGGTACGTTGACGGGTGAGCAGTACTTC. Amino acids: CASSPAGTLTGEQYF.

This clone was found a few times. The rearrangement joins TRBV7-8 to TRBJ1-2; D not certain. This CDR3 contains 12 residues. V lost 5 bases to trimming and J lost 5 bases, with 9 bases between them. Germline CDR1 reads SGHVS; CDR2 reads FQNEAQ. CDR3 loop: CASSPNTYGYTF. CDR3 DNA: TGTGCCAGCAGCCCAAACACATATGGCTACACCTTC.

This clone was counted once. The rearrangement joins TRBV28 to TRBJ2-7; D ambiguous. The CDR3 covers 14 residues. V dropped 2 bases and J dropped 0 bases, with 8 bases sitting between them. The V gene's germline CDR1 is MDHEN and CDR2 SYDVKM. CDR3 residues: CASSLNTASYEQYF. CDR3 nucleotides: TGTGCCAGCAGTTTAAATACAGCCTCCTACGAGCAGTACTTC.

The gene calls are TRBV2 and TRBJ1-6; 7 nucleotides align to TRBD1. CDR3 length: 15 amino acids. V shed 5 bases, J shed 6 bases, and the junction held 7 bases outside the gene matches. CDR1 is SNHLY and CDR2 is FYNNEI in the germline V gene. The CDR3 sequence: CASSYRTGSNSPLHF. The CDR3 DNA is TGTGCCAGCAGTTATAGGACAGGCAGTAATTCACCCCTCCACTTT. Full variable domain (outside the CDR3, taken from reference TRBV2 and TRBJ1-6): EPEVTQTPSHQVTQMGQEVILRCVPISNHLYFYWYRQILGQKVEFLVSFYNNEISEKSEIFDDQFSVERPDGSNFTLKIRSTKLEDSAMYFCASSYRTGSNSPLHFGNGTRLTVT.

V and J are TRBV29-1 and TRBJ1-1; D remains ambiguous. The CDR3 spans 13 residues. Trimming took 7 bases from V and 0 from J, leaving 12 bases between them. CDR1 and CDR2 from the germline V gene are SQVTM and ANQGSEA. CDR3 in DNA: TGCAGCGCCTCCTCTCGGGTGAACACTGAAGCTTTCTTT. As protein: CSASSRVNTEAFF. Combining the CDR3 with reference TRBV29-1 and TRBJ1-1 gives the whole variable domain SAVISQKPSRDICQRGTSLTIQCQVDSQVTMMFWYRQQPGQSLTLIATANQGSEATYESGFVIDKFPISRPNLTFSTLTVSNMSPEDSSIYLCSASSRVNTEAFFGQGTRLTVV.

The chain employs TRBV19 and TRBJ1-4, with TRBD1 identical over 8 bases. The CDR3 length is 14 residues. V was clipped by 6 bases and J by 8 bases; unmatched bases: 8. Germline CDR1 LNHDA, CDR2 SQIVND (reference sequence). DNA of the CDR3: TGTGCCAGTAGAAGACAGGGGAGAGAAGAAAAACTGTTTTTT. Translation: CASRRQGREEKLFF.

This clone was observed once. V gene TRBV12-5 combines with J gene TRBJ1-1; 8 nucleotides line up with TRBD1. Trimming at V came to 1 base and at J to 3 bases, leaving 4 bases not matched to a gene. CDR1 LGHNT and CDR2 FRNRAP come from the germline V gene. The CDR3 is 15 amino acids. The CDR3 bases are TGTGCTAGTGGTTTGGGGACAGGGATGGACACTGAAGCTTTCTTT. The encoded protein is CASGLGTGMDTEAFF.

The chain combines TRBV6-2 or TRBV6-3 with TRBJ1-1; perhaps TRBD1 as D (6 bases). Trimming stripped 6 bases from V and 0 bases from J, with 14 bases between. The CDR3 is made up of 15 amino acids. Germline assignment: CDR1 MNHEY and CDR2 SVGEGT. CDR3 coding DNA: TGTGCCAGCAGCCCCCGAGGACAGATGAACACTGAAGCTTTCTTT. Its translation is CASSPRGQMNTEAFF.